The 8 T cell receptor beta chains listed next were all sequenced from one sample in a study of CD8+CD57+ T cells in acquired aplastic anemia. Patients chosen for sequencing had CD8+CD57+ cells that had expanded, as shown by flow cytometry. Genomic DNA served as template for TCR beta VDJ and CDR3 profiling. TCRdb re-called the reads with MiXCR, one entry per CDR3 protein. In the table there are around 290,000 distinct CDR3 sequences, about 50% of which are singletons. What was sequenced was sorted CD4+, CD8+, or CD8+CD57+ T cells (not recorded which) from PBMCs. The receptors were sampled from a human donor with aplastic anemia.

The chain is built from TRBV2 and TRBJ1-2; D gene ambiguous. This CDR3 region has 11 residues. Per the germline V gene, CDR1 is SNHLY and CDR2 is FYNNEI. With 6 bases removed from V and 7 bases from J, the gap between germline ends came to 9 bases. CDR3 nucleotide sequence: TGTGCCAGCAGAGACATCTTTGGCTACACCTTC. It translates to CASRDIFGYTF. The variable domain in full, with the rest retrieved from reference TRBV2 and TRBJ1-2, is EPEVTQTPSHQVTQMGQEVILRCVPISNHLYFYWYRQILGQKVEFLVSFYNNEISEKSEIFDDQFSVERPDGSNFTLKIRSTKLEDSAMYFCASRDIFGYTFGSGTRLTVV.

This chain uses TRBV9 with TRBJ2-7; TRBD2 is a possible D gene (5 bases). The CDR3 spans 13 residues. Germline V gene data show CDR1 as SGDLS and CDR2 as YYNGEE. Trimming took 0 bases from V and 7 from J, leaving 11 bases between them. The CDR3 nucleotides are TGTGCCAGCAGCGTAGAAGAGGGAAGGGAGCAGTACTTC. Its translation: CASSVEEGREQYF.

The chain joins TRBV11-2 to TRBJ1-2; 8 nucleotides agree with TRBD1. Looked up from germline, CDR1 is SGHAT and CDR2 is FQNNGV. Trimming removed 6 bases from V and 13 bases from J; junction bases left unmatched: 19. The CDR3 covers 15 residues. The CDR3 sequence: CASSLPTGGPTSPTF. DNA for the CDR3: TGTGCCAGCAGTCTGCCTACAGGGGGACCAACTTCCCCCACCTTC.

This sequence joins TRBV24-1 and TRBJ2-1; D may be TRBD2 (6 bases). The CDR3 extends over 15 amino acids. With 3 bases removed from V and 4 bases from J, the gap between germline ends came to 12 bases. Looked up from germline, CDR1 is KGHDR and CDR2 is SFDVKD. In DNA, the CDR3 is TGTGCCACCAGTGATCCTAGCGAGGGGTACAATGAGCAGTTCTTC. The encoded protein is CATSDPSEGYNEQFF.

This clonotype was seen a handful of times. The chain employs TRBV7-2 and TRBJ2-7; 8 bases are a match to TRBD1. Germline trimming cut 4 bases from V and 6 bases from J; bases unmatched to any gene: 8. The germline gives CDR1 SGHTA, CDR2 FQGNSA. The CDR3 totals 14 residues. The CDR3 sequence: CASSSDREVGEQYF. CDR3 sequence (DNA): TGTGCCAGCAGCTCGGACAGGGAAGTAGGCGAGCAGTACTTC.

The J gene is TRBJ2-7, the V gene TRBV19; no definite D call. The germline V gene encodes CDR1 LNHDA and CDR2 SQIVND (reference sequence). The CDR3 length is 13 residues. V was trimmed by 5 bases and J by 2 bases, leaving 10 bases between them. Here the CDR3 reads CASSQALPYEQYF. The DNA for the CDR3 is TGTGCCAGTAGTCAAGCTCTCCCCTACGAGCAGTACTTC. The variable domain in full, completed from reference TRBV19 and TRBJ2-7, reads DGGITQSPKYLFRKEGQNVTLSCEQNLNHDAMYWYRQDPGQGLRLIYYSQIVNDFQKGDIAEGYSVSREKKESFPLTVTSAQKNPTAFYLCASSQALPYEQYFGPGTRLTVT.

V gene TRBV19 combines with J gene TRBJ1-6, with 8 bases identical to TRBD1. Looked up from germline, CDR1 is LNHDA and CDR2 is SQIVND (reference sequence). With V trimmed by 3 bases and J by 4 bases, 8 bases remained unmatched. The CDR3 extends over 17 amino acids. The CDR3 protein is CASSMTGTGDYNSPLHF. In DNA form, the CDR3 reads TGTGCCAGTAGTATGACCGGGACAGGAGATTATAATTCACCCCTCCACTTT.

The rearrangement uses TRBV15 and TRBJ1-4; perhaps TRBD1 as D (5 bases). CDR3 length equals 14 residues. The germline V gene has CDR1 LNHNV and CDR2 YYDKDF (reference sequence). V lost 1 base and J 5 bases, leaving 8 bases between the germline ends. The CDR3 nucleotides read TGTGCCACCAGCAGAGTGGAGGGGAATGAAAAACTGTTTTTT. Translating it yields CATSRVEGNEKLFF.